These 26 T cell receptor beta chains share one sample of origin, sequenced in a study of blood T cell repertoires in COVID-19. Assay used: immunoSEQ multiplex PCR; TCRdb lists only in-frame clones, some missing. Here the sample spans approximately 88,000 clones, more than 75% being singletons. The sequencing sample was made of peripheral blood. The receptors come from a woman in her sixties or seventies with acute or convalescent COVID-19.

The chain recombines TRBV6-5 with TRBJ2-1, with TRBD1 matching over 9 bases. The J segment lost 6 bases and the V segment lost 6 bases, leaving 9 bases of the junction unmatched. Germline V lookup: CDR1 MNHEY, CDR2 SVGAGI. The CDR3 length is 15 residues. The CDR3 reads CASRTGTGFPNEQFF. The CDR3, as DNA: TGTGCCAGCAGAACCGGGACAGGGTTTCCCAATGAGCAGTTCTTC.

The CDR3 is CASSERFGGTNYEQYV. In DNA, the CDR3 is TGTGCCAGCAGTGAACGTTTCGGGGGGACCAACTACGAGCAGTACGTC. The V gene is TRBV6-1, the J gene TRBJ2-7; 7 positions agree with TRBD2. CDR1 and CDR2 (germline): MNHNS, SASEGT. CDR3 size: 16 residues. Trimming took 2 bases from V and 3 from J; bases not matched to a gene: 10.

The CDR3 DNA reads TGTGCCAGCAGTGCACAAACCGCGGGACTAGCGGGAGCGGGCACCGGGGAGCTGTTTTTT. This sequence encodes CASSAQTAGLAGAGTGELFF. V is TRBV6-4 and J is TRBJ2-2; 14 bases are a match to TRBD2. V lost 4 bases to trimming and J lost 4 bases; unmatched junction nucleotides: 14. This CDR3 has 20 residues. Germline CDR1 is MRHNA and CDR2 is SNTAGT.

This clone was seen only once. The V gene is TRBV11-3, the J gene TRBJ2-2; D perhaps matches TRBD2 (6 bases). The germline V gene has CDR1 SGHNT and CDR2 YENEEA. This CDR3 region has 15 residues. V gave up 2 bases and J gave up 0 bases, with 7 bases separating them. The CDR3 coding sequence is TGTGCCAGCAGCTTATGGGACTCGAACACCGGGGAGCTGTTTTTT. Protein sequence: CASSLWDSNTGELFF.

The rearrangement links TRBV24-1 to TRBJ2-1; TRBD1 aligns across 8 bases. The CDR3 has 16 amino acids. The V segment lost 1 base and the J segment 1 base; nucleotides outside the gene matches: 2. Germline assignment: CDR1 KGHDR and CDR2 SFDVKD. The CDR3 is CATSDFGQGSYNEQFF. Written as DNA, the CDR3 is TGTGCCACCAGTGATTTCGGACAGGGTTCCTACAATGAGCAGTTCTTC.

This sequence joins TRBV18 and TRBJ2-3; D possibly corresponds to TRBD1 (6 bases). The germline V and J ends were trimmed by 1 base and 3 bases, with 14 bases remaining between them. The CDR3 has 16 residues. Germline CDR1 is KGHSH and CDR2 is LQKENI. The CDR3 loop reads CASSPRDIGDTDTQYF. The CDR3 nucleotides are TGTGCCAGCTCACCACGGGACATCGGGGATACAGATACGCAGTATTTT.

As DNA, the CDR3 is TGTGCCAGCAGCTCGAACAGGGGGCTTGGAGAGACCCAGTACTTC. Amino acids: CASSSNRGLGETQYF. The V call is TRBV5-4, the J call TRBJ2-5; 9 positions match TRBD1. This CDR3 is built from 15 residues. From germline, CDR1 is SGHNT and CDR2 YYREEE (reference sequence). The J segment lost 4 bases and the V segment lost 3 bases, leaving 7 bases of the junction unmatched.

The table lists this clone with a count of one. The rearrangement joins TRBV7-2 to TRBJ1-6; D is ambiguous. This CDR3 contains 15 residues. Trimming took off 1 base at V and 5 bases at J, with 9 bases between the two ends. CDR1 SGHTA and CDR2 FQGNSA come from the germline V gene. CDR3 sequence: CASSLVTVNNSPLHF. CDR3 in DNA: TGTGCCAGCAGCTTAGTAACGGTTAATAATTCACCCCTCCACTTT.

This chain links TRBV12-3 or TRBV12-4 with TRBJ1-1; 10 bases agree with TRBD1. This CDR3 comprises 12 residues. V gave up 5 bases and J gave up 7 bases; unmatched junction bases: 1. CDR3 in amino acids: CASSGTGVEAFF. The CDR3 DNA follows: TGTGCCAGCAGTGGGACAGGGGTTGAAGCTTTCTTT.

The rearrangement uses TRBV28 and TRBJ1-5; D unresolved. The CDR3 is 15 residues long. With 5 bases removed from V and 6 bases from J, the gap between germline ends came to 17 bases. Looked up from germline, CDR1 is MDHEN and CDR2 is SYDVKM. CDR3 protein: CASSPTSASGQPQHF. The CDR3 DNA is TGTGCCAGCAGTCCGACCAGCGCTTCGGGTCAGCCCCAGCATTTT.

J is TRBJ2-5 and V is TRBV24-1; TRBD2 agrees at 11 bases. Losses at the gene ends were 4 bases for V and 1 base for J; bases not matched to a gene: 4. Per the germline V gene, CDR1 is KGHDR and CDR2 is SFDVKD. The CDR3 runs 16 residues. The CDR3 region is CATSELTSGAQETQYF. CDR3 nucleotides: TGTGCCACCAGTGAGCTGACTAGCGGGGCCCAAGAGACCCAGTACTTC.

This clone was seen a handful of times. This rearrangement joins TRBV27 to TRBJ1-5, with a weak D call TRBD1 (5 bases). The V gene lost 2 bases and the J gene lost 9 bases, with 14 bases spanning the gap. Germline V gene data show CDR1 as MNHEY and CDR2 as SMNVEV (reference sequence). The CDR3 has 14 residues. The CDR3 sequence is CASSLGGGPRPQHF. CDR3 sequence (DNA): TGTGCCAGCAGTTTAGGGGGGGGACCCAGGCCCCAGCATTTT.

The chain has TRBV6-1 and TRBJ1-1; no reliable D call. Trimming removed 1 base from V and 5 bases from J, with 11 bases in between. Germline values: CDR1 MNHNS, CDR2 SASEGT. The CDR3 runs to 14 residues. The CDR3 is CASSEVRSSTEAFF. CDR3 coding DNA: TGTGCCAGCAGTGAAGTCAGGTCCTCAACTGAAGCTTTCTTT.

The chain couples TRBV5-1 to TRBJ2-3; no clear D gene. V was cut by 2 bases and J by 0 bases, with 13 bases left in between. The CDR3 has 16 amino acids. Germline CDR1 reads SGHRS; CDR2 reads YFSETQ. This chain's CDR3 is CASSFARDSSTDTQYF. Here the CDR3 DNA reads TGCGCCAGCAGCTTTGCTCGAGACTCTAGCACAGATACGCAGTATTTT.

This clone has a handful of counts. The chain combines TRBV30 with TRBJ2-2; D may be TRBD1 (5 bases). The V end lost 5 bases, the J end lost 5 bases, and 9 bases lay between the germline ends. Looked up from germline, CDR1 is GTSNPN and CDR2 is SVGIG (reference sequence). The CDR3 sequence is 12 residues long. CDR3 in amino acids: CAWRWTTGELFF. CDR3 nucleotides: TGTGCCTGGCGATGGACAACCGGGGAGCTGTTTTTT.

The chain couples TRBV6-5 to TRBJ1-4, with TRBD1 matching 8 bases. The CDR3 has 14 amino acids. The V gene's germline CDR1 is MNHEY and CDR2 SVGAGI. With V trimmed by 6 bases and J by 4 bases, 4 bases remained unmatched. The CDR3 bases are TGTGCCAGCAGCCTCAGGGGGCGTAATGAAAAACTGTTTTTT. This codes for CASSLRGRNEKLFF.

The CDR3 nucleotides read TGTGCCAGCAGCGTAGGCGGGACCCAGGCCTACAATGAGCAGTTCTTC. Translation gives CASSVGGTQAYNEQFF. The chain uses TRBV9 and TRBJ2-1; D is possibly TRBD2 (6 bases). V gave up 0 bases and J gave up 2 bases, with 12 bases separating them. Germline V gives CDR1 SGDLS, CDR2 YYNGEE. The CDR3 runs to 16 residues.

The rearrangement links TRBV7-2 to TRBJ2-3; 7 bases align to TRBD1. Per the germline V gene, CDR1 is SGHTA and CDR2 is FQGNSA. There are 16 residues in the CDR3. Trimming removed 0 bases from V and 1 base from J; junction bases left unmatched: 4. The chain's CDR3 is CASSLAGGFGTDTQYF. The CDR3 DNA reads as TGTGCCAGCAGCTTAGCAGGGGGCTTTGGCACAGATACGCAGTATTTT.

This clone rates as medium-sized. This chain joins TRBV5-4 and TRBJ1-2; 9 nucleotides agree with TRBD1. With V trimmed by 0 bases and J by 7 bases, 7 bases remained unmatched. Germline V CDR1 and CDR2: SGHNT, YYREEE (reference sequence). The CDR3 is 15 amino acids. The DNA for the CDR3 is TGTGCCAGCAGCTTGGACAGGGGGCAAATCGGTGGCTACACCTTC. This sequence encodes CASSLDRGQIGGYTF.

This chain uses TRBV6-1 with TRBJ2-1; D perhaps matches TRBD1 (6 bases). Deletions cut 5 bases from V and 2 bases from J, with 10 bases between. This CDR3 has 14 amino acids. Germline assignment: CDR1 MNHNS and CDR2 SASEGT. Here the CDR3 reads CASSTTGPYNEQFF. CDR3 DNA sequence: TGTGCCAGCAGTACGACAGGACCCTACAATGAGCAGTTCTTC.

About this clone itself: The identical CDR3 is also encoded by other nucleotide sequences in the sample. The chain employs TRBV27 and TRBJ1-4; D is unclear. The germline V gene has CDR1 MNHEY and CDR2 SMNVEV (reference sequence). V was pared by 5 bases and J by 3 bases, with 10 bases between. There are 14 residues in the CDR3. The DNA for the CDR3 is TGTGCCAGCAGTCCGGGGTATCCTAATGAAAAACTGTTTTTT. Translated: CASSPGYPNEKLFF.

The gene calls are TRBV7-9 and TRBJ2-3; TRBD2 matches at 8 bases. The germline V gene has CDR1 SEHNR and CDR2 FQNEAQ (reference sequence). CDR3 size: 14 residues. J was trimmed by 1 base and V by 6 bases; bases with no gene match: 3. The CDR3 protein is CASSRAGGTDTQYF. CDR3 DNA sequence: TGTGCCAGCAGTCGAGCGGGGGGCACAGATACGCAGTATTTT.

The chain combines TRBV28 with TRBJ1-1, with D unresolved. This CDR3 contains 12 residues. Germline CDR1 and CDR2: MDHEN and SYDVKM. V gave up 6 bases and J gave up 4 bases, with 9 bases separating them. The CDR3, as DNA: TGTGCCAGCAGCCTTGGCCCCACTGAAGCTTTCTTT. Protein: CASSLGPTEAFF.

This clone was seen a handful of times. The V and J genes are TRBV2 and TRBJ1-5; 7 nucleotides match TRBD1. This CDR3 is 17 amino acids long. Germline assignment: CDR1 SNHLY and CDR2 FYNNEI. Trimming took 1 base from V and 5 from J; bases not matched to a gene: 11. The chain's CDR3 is CASSEGGQVWVDQPQHF. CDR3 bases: TGTGCCAGCAGTGAAGGCGGACAGGTTTGGGTCGATCAGCCCCAGCATTTT.

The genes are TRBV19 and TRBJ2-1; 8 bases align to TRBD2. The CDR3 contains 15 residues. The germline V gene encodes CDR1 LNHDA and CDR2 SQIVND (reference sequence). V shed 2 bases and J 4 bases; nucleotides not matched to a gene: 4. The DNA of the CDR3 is TGTGCCAGTAGTATAAGTGCGGGGGGATACAATGAGCAGTTCTTC. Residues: CASSISAGGYNEQFF. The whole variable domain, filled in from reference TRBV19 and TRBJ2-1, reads DGGITQSPKYLFRKEGQNVTLSCEQNLNHDAMYWYRQDPGQGLRLIYYSQIVNDFQKGDIAEGYSVSREKKESFPLTVTSAQKNPTAFYLCASSISAGGYNEQFFGPGTRLTVL.

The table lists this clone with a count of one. CDR3 protein: CASSLLSYYGYTF. CDR3 sequence (DNA): TGTGCCAGCAGTTTATTGTCTTACTATGGCTACACCTTC. The chain combines TRBV28 with TRBJ1-2; no definite D call. Germline CDR1 MDHEN, CDR2 SYDVKM. The V end was cut by 1 base, the J end by 3 bases, with 6 bases between. CDR3 length equals 13 residues.